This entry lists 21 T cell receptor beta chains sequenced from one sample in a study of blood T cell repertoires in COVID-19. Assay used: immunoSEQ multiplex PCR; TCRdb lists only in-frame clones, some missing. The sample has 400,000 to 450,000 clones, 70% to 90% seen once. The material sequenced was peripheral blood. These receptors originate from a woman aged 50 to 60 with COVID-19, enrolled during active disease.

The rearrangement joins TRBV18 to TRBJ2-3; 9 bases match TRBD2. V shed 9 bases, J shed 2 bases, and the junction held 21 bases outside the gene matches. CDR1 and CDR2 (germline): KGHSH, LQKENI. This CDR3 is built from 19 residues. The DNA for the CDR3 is TGTGCCAGTTCCGGGACTAGCAAGGGGAGCGTGGAGGACACAGATACGCAGTATTTT. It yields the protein CASSGTSKGSVEDTDTQYF.

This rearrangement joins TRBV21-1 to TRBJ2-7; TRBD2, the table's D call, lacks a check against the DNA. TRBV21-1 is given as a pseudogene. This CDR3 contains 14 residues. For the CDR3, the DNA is TGTGCCAGCAGCAAGATTAGTCTCACTTACGAGCAGTACTTC. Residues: CASSKISLTYEQYF.

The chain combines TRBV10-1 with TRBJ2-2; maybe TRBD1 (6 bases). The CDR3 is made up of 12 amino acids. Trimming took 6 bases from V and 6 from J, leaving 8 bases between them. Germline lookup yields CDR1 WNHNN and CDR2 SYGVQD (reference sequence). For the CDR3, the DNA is TGCGCCAGCAGCGCAGGGGCCGGGGAGCTGTTTTTT. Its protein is CASSAGAGELFF.

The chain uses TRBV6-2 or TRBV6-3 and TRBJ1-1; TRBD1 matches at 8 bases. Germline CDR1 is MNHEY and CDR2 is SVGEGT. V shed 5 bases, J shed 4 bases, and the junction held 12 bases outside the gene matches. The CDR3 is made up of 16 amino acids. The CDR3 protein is CASSPWTGKGGTEAFF. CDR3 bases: TGTGCCAGCAGTCCGTGGACAGGGAAGGGGGGCACTGAAGCTTTCTTT.

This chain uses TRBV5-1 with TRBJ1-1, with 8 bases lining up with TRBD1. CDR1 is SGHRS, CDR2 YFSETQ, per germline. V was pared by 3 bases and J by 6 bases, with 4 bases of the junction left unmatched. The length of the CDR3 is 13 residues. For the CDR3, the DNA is TGCGCCAGCAGCTCCGAACAGGGGGCTGAAGCTTTCTTT. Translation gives CASSSEQGAEAFF.

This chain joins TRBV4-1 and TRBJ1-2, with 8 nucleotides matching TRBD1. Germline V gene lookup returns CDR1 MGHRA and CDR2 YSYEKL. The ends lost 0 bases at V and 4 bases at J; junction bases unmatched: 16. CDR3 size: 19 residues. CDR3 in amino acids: CASSQEPPLTGEVLYGYTF. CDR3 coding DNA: TGCGCCAGCAGCCAAGAGCCCCCTCTGACAGGGGAAGTCCTCTATGGCTACACCTTC.

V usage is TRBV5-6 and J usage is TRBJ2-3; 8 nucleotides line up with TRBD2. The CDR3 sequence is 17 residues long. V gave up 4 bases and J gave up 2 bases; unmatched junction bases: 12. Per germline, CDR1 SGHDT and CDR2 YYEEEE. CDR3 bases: TGTGCCAGCAGCCACGGGGGAGGCGGGGGGCACACAGATACGCAGTATTTT. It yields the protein CASSHGGGGGHTDTQYF.

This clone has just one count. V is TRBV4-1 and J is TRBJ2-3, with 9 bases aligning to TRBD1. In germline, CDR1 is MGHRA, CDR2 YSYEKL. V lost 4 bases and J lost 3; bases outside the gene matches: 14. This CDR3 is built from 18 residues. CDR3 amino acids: CASSPAAFTGGRTDTQYF. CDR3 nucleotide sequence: TGCGCCAGCAGCCCCGCGGCTTTCACAGGGGGCCGGACAGATACGCAGTATTTT.

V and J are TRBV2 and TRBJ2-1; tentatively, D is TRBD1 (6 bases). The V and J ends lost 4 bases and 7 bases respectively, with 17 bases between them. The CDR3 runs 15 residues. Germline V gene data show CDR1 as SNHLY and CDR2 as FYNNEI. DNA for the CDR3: TGTGCCAGCAGTGTGACAGGACCTGCCCTTAATGAGCAGTTCTTC. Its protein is CASSVTGPALNEQFF. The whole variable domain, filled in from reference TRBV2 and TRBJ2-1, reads EPEVTQTPSHQVTQMGQEVILRCVPISNHLYFYWYRQILGQKVEFLVSFYNNEISEKSEIFDDQFSVERPDGSNFTLKIRSTKLEDSAMYFCASSVTGPALNEQFFGPGTRLTVL.

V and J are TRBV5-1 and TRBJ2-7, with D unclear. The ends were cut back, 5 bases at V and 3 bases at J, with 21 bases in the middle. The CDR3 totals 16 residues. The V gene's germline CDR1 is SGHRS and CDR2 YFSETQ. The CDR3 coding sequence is TGCGCCAGCAGTTCAATAAGTCAGGTAAAAGACTACGAGCAGTACTTC. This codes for CASSSISQVKDYEQYF.

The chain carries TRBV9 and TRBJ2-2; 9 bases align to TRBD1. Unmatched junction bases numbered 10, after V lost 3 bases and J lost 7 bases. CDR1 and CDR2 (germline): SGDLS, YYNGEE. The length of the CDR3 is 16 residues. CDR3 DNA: TGTGCCAGCAGCGCTCGGACAGGGGTATTGGGCGGGGAGCTGTTTTTT. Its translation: CASSARTGVLGGELFF.

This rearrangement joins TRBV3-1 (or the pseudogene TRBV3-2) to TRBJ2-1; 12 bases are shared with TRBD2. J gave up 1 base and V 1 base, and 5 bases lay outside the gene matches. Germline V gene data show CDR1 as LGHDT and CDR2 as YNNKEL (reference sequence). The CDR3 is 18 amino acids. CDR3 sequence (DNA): TGTGCCAGCAGCCAAGTTCCGCTAGCGGGGGGGTCCTACAATGAGCAGTTCTTC. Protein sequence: CASSQVPLAGGSYNEQFF.

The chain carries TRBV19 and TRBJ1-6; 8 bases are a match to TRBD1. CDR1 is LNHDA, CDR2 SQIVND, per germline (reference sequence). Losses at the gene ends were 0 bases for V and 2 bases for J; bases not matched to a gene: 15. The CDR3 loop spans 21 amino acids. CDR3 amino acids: CASSIDLVAAGGFPYNSPLHF. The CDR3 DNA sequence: TGTGCCAGTAGTATAGATCTCGTCGCGGCAGGGGGCTTCCCCTATAATTCACCCCTCCACTTT.

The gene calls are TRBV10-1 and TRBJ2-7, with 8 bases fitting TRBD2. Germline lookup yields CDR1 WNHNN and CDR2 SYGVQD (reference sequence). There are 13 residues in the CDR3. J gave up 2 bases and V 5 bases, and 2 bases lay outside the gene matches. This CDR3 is CASSPGLAYEQYF. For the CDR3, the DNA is TGCGCCAGCAGTCCGGGACTAGCCTACGAGCAGTACTTC.

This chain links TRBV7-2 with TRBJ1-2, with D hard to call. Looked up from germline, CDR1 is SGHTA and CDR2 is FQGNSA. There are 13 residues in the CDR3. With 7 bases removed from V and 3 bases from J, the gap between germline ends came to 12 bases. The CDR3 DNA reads TGTGCCAGCAACCCACTTCAATACTATGGCTACACCTTC. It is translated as CASNPLQYYGYTF. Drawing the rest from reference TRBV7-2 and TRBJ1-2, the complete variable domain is GAGVSQSPSNKVTEKGKDVELRCDPISGHTALYWYRQSLGQGLEFLIYFQGNSAPDKSGLPSDRFSAERTGGSVSTLTIQRTQQEDSAVYLCASNPLQYYGYTFGSGTRLTVV.

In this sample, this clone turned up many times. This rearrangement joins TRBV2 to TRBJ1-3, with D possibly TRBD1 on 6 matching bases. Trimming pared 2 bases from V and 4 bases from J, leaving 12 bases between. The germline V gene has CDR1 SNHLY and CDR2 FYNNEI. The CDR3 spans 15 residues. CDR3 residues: CASSETGGRGNTIYF. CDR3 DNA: TGTGCCAGCAGTGAAACGGGGGGCAGGGGAAACACCATATATTTT.

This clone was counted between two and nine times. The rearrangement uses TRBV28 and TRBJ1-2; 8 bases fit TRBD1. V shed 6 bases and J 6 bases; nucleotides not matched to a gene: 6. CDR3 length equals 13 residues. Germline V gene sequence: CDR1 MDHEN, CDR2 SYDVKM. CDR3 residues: CASRTGGEDGYTF. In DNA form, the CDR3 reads TGTGCCAGCAGAACAGGGGGTGAGGATGGCTACACCTTC.

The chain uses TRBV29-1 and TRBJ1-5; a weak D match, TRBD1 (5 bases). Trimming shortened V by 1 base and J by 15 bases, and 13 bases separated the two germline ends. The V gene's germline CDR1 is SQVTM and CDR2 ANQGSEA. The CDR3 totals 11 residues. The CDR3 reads CSVEVMGLRHF. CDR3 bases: TGCAGCGTTGAAGTGATGGGACTGCGGCATTTT.

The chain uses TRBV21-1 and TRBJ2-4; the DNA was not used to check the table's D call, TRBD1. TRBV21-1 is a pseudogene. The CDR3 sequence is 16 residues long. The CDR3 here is CASSKAGRTGLNIQYF. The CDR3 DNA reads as TGTGCCAGCAGCAAAGCCGGAAGGACAGGCTTAAACATTCAGTACTTC.

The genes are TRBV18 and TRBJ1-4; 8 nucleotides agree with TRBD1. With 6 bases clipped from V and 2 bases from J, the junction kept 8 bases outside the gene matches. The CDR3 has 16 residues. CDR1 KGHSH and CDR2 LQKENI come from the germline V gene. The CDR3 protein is CASSLGQAVTNEKLFF. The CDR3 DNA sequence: TGTGCCAGCTCCCTGGGACAGGCGGTCACTAATGAAAAACTGTTTTTT. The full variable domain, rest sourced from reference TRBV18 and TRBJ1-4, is NAGVMQNPRHLVRRRGQEARLRCSPMKGHSHVYWYRQLPEEGLKFMVYLQKENIIDESGMPKERFSAEFPKEGPSILRIQQVVRGDSAAYFCASSLGQAVTNEKLFFGSGTQLSVL.

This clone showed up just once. DNA of the CDR3: TGTGCCACCAGCAGAGAACAGGGAATGGCCTACGAGCAGTACTTC. Residues: CATSREQGMAYEQYF. The V and J genes are TRBV15 and TRBJ2-7; possible D gene TRBD1, 6 bases. Germline V gives CDR1 LNHNV, CDR2 YYDKDF (reference sequence). The germline V and J ends were trimmed by 0 bases and 2 bases, with 11 bases remaining between them. CDR3 size: 15 residues.